Reported below is one TCR beta chain. Its target antigen remains unknown. Per-nucleotide qualities are absent, and no much larger clonotype sits a single base away. The data were obtained in a study of vaccination and CD4 T cells after COVID-19 (dated by TCRdb to between 2021 and 2024). Context from the whole study: The convalescent cohort comprised six males and four females, including two Hispanic individuals, seven Caucasians, two Asians and one multiracial person. Participants received two doses of either the Pfizer-BioNTech BNT162b2 vaccine (n=8) or the Moderna mRNA-1273 vaccine (n=2). Post-COVID blood samples were collected from convalescent patients a median of around 96 days after diagnosis, with a range of roughly 30 to 161 days. Post-vaccine blood samples were collected a median of around 10 weeks after the second vaccine dose, ranging from about 12 to 250 days. Overlapping spike peptide pools from SARS-CoV-2 and from the common cold coronaviruses HCoV-NL63, HCoV-OC43 and HCoV-229E were used as culture stimuli. Control cultures received a CEFX viral epitope pool as the positive control, an HIV-1 Nef peptide pool as the negative control, or no peptide. In under twelve COVID-19 convalescent patients and a few infection-naive healthy vaccine recipients, researchers compared the spike-specific CD4+ TCR repertoire from before mRNA vaccination with the repertoire from after. What the study reported, not specific to this receptor: In convalescent patients, a median around 90% of post-vaccine SARS-CoV-2-reactive clones were detected only after vaccination, and vaccine-specific priming was suggested by this finding. An increase in the median number of SARS-CoV-2-reactive clonotypes from 21 after infection to some 40 after vaccination was observed, but the change was not found to be significant. The number of convalescent patients in the study was relatively small, and the study did not examine early timepoints following natural infection. Of the vaccine-specific clones found in convalescent patients, nearly all (304 of 307) were mono-reactive for SARS-CoV-2 spike instead of being cross-reactive with common cold coronaviruses.

The treatment or condition label, read with the paper, signifies: roughly ten-day PBMC culture with coronavirus spike peptide pools or control peptides (ViraFEST assay). The ViraFEST assay, used in the study, expanded antigen-specific T cells with peptide pools and then identified the expanded clonotypes through TCR sequencing. Healthy vaccine recipients had no prior SARS-CoV-2 infection, confirmed by negative nucleocapsid antibody tests before and after vaccination. Each well held two million PBMCs cultured with 9 to 10 ug/ml peptide pools in IMDM containing around 5% human AB serum and about 10 IU/ml IL-2. Half of the culture medium was replaced with fresh IL-2-containing medium on days 3 and 7. CD4+ T cells were isolated after approximately ten days of culture through negative selection using the EasySep CD4+ T cell isolation kit. Ficoll-Paque Plus gradient centrifugation was used to isolate PBMCs from whole blood, and the isolated PBMCs were then either used fresh or cryopreserved at -140C. Triplicate wells were generally used for each culture condition.

The CDR3, from cysteine to phenylalanine, totals 14 residues. Only the CDR3 portion is preserved as DNA: 42 bases, with reading frame beginning at the first base. For this chain, trimming is 4 bases at the V end and 1 base at the J end, and the number of junction bases without a gene match is 4. In the germline V gene, CDR1 corresponds to SGHRS and CDR2 to YFSETQ. The library was prepared using PCR. At the Johns Hopkins FTIC core, DNA from the cultured CD4+ T cells underwent TCR sequencing with the Oncomine TCR Beta short-read assay. The QIAamp micro DNA kit was used to extract genomic DNA from the cultured CD4+ T cells. Oncomine TCR Beta libraries from cultured CD4+ T cells were pooled with unique dual indexes and sequenced on an Illumina iSeq 100. The authors processed their data as follows. Non-productive sequences were filtered out, and CDR3s that did not start with C, did not end with F or W, or were shorter than 7 amino acids were discarded. The MANAFEST web application was used to identify antigen-specific clonotypes by comparing peptide-stimulated wells against reference wells and other culture wells. Positive clones required FDR below 0.05, an odds ratio above 5, and productive frequency above 0.1% in at least two of three replicate wells. A clonotype counted as cross-reactive if it showed significant expansion both in the SARS-CoV-2 spike wells and in at least one common cold coronavirus spike condition. CDR3 homology was assessed with Levenshtein distances (stringdist) and unrooted phylogenetic trees (ape) in R version 3.6.1. The raw public data were reprocessed by TCRdb itself: fastp quality trimming at Q25, MiXCR clonotype calling, in-frame beta chains only. Each CDR3 protein gets just one entry, which takes the most common genes and DNA from the rows behind it. None of the V and J calls come from the authors' own analysis; TCRdb made them. For this sample there are over 15,000 distinct CDR3 sequences; approximately 40% appear just once. Of the sample, roughly 24% is held by the ten largest clones.

The receptor comes from a human donor who received a COVID-19 vaccine. Material: CD4+ T cells from blood, cultured in vitro, obtained before SARS-CoV-2 vaccination. The chain joins TRBV5-1 to TRBJ2-5; TRBD1 aligns with 7 central bases. This receptor has the CDR3 CASSPRTGQETQYF. The bases are TGCGCCAGCAGCCCCCGGACAGGCCAAGAGACCCAGTACTTC.